This T cell receptor (beta chain) is from a study of blood T cell repertoires in COVID-19. About the study: COVID-19 samples from acute and convalescent phases originated in the United States, Italy and Spain.

Germline V CDR1 and CDR2: SGHVS, FQNEAQ. Trimming took 8 bases from V and 4 from J, leaving 17 bases between them. CDR3 length: 14 amino acids. Assay used: immunoSEQ multiplex PCR; TCRdb lists only in-frame clones, some missing. The data hold about 210,000 clones, with 75% to 85% observed a single time. Sequencing was carried out using peripheral blood. V and J are TRBV7-8 and TRBJ2-5, with a weak D call TRBD2 (7 bases). The origin of this receptor is a human donor in a cohort sampled during active COVID-19. The CDR3 DNA follows: TGTGCCAGCGCAACCAGTAGGGGGGGAGAGACCCAGTACTTC. This codes for CASATSRGGETQYF.